This T cell receptor (beta chain) derives from a study of blood T cell repertoires in COVID-19. Study-wide background: Some COVID-19 samples were acute and others convalescent; all came from the United States, Italy and Spain.

Authors' data handling: Reference gene primer amplification gave nucleated cell count estimates. The repertoire was sequenced with immunoSEQ multiplex PCR; TCRdb's copy has only in-frame clones and lacks some. V, J and clone size are those of that table, while D and trimming were read from the DNA. The sample lists roughly 160,000 clones, about four fifths occurring once. This TCR derives from a woman between 65 and 79 years old who had recovered from COVID-19. The material sequenced was peripheral blood.

CDR3: CASSPNPGLATRGETQYF. The CDR3 DNA reads TGTGCCAGCAGCCCCAACCCCGGACTGGCCACTCGAGGGGAGACCCAGTACTTC. The chain recombines TRBV7-8 with TRBJ2-5, with a tentative D call TRBD2 (5 bases). CDR3 length: 18 residues. Germline V gene sequence: CDR1 SGHVS, CDR2 FQNEAQ. The V gene lost 5 bases and the J gene lost 5 bases, with 27 bases spanning the gap.